Listed below are T cell receptor beta chains from one sample, sequenced in a study of beta chain features in type 1 diabetes. Only in-frame clones appear in the TCRdb table, and some are missing; sequencing was by immunoSEQ multiplex PCR. The sample has approximately 380,000 clones, approximately 16% seen once. Material for sequencing was naive CD4+ T cells from blood. The receptors were sampled from a woman aged 18-30 years in good health. Each CDR3 is given without its conserved first and last residue.

J gene,CDR3 length,V gene,CDR3 protein
TRBJ1-5,11,TRBV7-2,ASSWTGNQPQH
TRBJ2-2,14,TRBV7-2,ASSQGGGGMRGELF
TRBJ2-7,11,TRBV25-1,ASGRGGPYEQY
TRBJ2-1,14,TRBV18,ASSPQGLAEDNEQF
TRBJ1-1,15,TRBV7-9,ASSLVMWDTRDLEAF
TRBJ1-3,13,TRBV18,ASSPTDLSGNTIY
TRBJ2-5,11,TRBV7-3,ASSSAAQETQY
TRBJ1-4,13,TRBV4-1,ASSQVGVRNEKLF
TRBJ2-1,13,TRBV5-1,ASSPSLGLAFEQF
TRBJ2-3,14,TRBV28,ASSEAGTTVTDTQY
TRBJ1-5,14,TRBV2,ASRPGQHARGQPQH
TRBJ2-6,12,TRBV28,ASTHRVGANVLT
TRBJ2-1,12,TRBV5-1,ASSGGLQMYEQF
TRBJ2-7,10,TRBV30,AWRGGSYEQY
TRBJ2-3,13,TRBV6-5,ASSYTTGHTDTQY
TRBJ1-1,12,TRBV5-1,ASSPGQVNTEAF
TRBJ1-1,13,TRBV7-3,ASSSYRSADTEAF
TRBJ2-7,12,TRBV7-2,ASSTPVQAYEQY
TRBJ1-2,14,TRBV7-2,ASSLAKRSSDYGYT
TRBJ1-1,13,TRBV19,ASKDRANMNTEAF
TRBJ1-5,13,TRBV7-2,ASSPRGQSNQPQH
TRBJ1-1,13,TRBV5-1,ASSLEEGTNTEAF
TRBJ2-1,13,TRBV18,ASSRTSGSYNEQF
TRBJ2-1,15,TRBV7-9,ASSLGGTSGPDNEQF
TRBJ1-2,11,TRBV7-2,ASSLEGPGSYT
TRBJ2-3,11,TRBV27,ASSFTSADTQY
TRBJ2-7,13,TRBV7-2,ASSQDGQGLYEQY
TRBJ1-1,12,TRBV29-1,SVGSGGFNTEAF
TRBJ2-3,14,TRBV30,AWSVLAGGQTGTQY
TRBJ1-2,11,TRBV28,ASSLWAARGYT
TRBJ2-4,15,TRBV4-1,ASSQDPPGLARNIQY
TRBJ2-6,16,TRBV29-1,SVEDGTSGSAGANVLT
TRBJ1-5,13,TRBV2,ASSGVAGSNQPQH
TRBJ1-1,11,TRBV7-9,ASSFREVTEAF
TRBJ2-7,13,TRBV7-2,ASSFGTSGNYEQY
TRBJ2-7,12,TRBV29-1,SVVETGGSYEQY
TRBJ2-6,13,TRBV6-1,ASASALSGANVLT
TRBJ2-4,14,TRBV6-5,ASSYSQVVAKNIQY
TRBJ2-5,14,TRBV9,ASSSHGGGAGETQY
TRBJ1-2,11,TRBV7-9,ASSPGYLYGYT
TRBJ2-7,15,TRBV13,ASSLGLVGSSSYEQY
TRBJ1-2,10,TRBV7-9,ASSLARAGYT
TRBJ1-2,9,TRBV29-1,SVDIRGGYT
TRBJ2-5,9,TRBV6-6,ASSPSETQY